The next 21 T cell receptor beta chains were all read from a single sample in a study of graft-versus-host responses after intestinal transplantation. Antigen specificity for these receptors is unknown. Some clones are missing from TCRdb's copy, which holds only in-frame ones; the method was immunoSEQ multiplex PCR. The profile shows 35,000 to 50,000 clones, 90% to 95% of them singletons. The sample here was unstimulated CD8+ T cells sorted from spleen or lymph node cells, taken before transplant. These receptors all come from a human donor who was the organ donor for an intestinal transplant.

This chain connects TRBV6-1 to TRBJ1-5; D unresolved. V lost 2 bases, J lost 4 bases, and 9 bases lay in between. CDR1 MNHNS and CDR2 SASEGT come from the germline V gene. The CDR3 length is 14 residues. The CDR3 loop is CASSEWAENQPQHF. The CDR3 nucleotides read TGTGCCAGCAGTGAATGGGCAGAAAATCAGCCCCAGCATTTT.

This sequence joins TRBV11-2 and TRBJ2-5; possibly TRBD1 for D (6 bases). V gave up 2 bases and J gave up 5 bases, with 9 bases separating them. The germline gives CDR1 SGHAT, CDR2 FQNNGV. The CDR3 runs 13 residues. The DNA of the CDR3 is TGTGCCAGCAGCTTACAGGGGCGGGAGACCCAGTACTTC. Protein product: CASSLQGRETQYF.

About this clone itself: A junction end diverges from the germline sequence, so it may reflect a read error. This chain links TRBV6-5 with TRBJ2-2; D remains unclear. This CDR3 contains 12 residues. The germline V gene encodes CDR1 MNHEY and CDR2 SVGAGI. CDR3 in amino acids: CASSKNPGELFF. For the CDR3, the DNA is TGTGCCAGCAGCAAGAACCCCGGGGAGCTGTTTTTT.

This chain uses TRBV5-1 with TRBJ1-1, with 8 nucleotides matching TRBD1. The V gene's germline CDR1 is SGHRS and CDR2 YFSETQ. The junction had 3 bases not matched to a gene; V was cut back by 4 bases and J by 4 bases. There are 13 residues in the CDR3. The CDR3, as DNA: TGCGCCAGCAGCCCAGGACAGGGCACTGAAGCTTTCTTT. It yields the protein CASSPGQGTEAFF.

The chain is built from TRBV7-6 and TRBJ2-7; TRBD1 matches at 9 bases. The CDR3 is 15 amino acids. V lost 4 bases and J lost 5; bases outside the gene matches: 9. Germline CDR1 reads SGHVS; CDR2 reads FNYEAQ. The CDR3 loop is CASSSQPGQGNEQYF. In DNA, the CDR3 is TGTGCCAGCAGCTCTCAACCGGGACAGGGCAACGAGCAGTACTTC.

V usage is TRBV4-2 and J usage is TRBJ2-2; tentative D call: TRBD2 (6 bases). The CDR3 spans 15 residues. Germline assignment: CDR1 LGHNA and CDR2 YNFKEQ. Trimming removed 3 bases from V and 5 bases from J, with 13 bases in between. CDR3 in DNA: TGTGCCAGCAGCCAGGAGGGACGGGTGACCGGGGAGCTGTTTTTT. It encodes CASSQEGRVTGELFF.

The chain carries TRBV28 and TRBJ2-1; 12 bases line up with TRBD2. Germline-derived CDR1 and CDR2 are MDHEN and SYDVKM. The CDR3 is made up of 15 amino acids. V shed 5 bases, J shed 8 bases, and the junction held 7 bases outside the gene matches. In nucleotides, the CDR3 is TGTGCCAGCAGTACCCTAGCGGGGGGGCCCTATGAGCAGTTCTTC. Its protein is CASSTLAGGPYEQFF.

This clone showed up just a few times. Distinct nucleotide sequences in the sample also encode this CDR3. The chain links TRBV28 to TRBJ2-7; TRBD1 matches 9 bases. In germline, CDR1 is MDHEN, CDR2 SYDVKM. V trimming: 6 bases; J trimming: 3 bases; junction bases outside the gene matches: 0. The length of the CDR3 is 12 residues. The CDR3 region is CASRTGGYEQYF. The CDR3 coding sequence is TGTGCCAGCAGGACAGGGGGCTACGAGCAGTACTTC.

The chain joins TRBV4-1 to TRBJ2-3; 9 nucleotides align to TRBD1. Germline CDR1 MGHRA, CDR2 YSYEKL. The CDR3 extends over 17 amino acids. With 0 bases clipped from V and 5 bases from J, the junction kept 9 bases outside the gene matches. CDR3 amino acids: CASSQDRGDRVEDTQYF. CDR3 DNA sequence: TGCGCCAGCAGCCAAGATAGGGGGGACAGGGTTGAAGATACGCAGTATTTT.

J is TRBJ2-7 and V is TRBV11-3; 9 nucleotides align to TRBD1. Germline CDR1 is SGHNT and CDR2 is YENEEA. The J segment lost 4 bases and the V segment lost 4 bases, leaving 11 bases of the junction unmatched. The length of the CDR3 is 16 residues. The CDR3 DNA sequence: TGTGCCAGCAGCTCCGACGAGGACAGGGGAGAGTACGAGCAGTACTTC. It yields the protein CASSSDEDRGEYEQYF. The whole variable domain, filled in from reference TRBV11-3 and TRBJ2-7, reads EAGVVQSPRYKIIEKKQPVAFWCNPISGHNTLYWYLQNLGQGPELLIRYENEEAVDDSQLPKDRFSAERLKGVDSTLKIQPAELGDSAVYLCASSSDEDRGEYEQYFGPGTRLTVT.

This sequence joins TRBV9 and TRBJ2-5; TRBD2 matches at 15 bases. The V gene end was trimmed by 3 bases and the J gene end by 4 bases; junction bases not matched to a gene: 1. The CDR3 totals 15 residues. Looked up from germline, CDR1 is SGDLS and CDR2 is YYNGEE. CDR3 sequence reads: CASSAGLAGGETQYF. DNA for the CDR3: TGTGCCAGCAGCGCGGGACTAGCGGGGGGAGAGACCCAGTACTTC.

J is TRBJ1-4 and V is TRBV10-2; TRBD1 matches 7 bases. CDR3 length: 15 residues. Germline trimming cut 4 bases from V and 6 bases from J; bases unmatched to any gene: 8. Germline CDR1 and CDR2: WSHSY and SAAADI. CDR3 amino acids: CASSGQGVHDEKLFF. Here the CDR3 DNA reads TGCGCCAGCAGTGGGCAGGGGGTACACGATGAAAAACTGTTTTTT.

This chain connects TRBV7-9 to TRBJ1-2; D gene ambiguous. The CDR3 is 15 amino acids. Germline CDR1 SEHNR, CDR2 FQNEAQ (reference sequence). Between the trimmed V and J ends, which lost 4 bases and 2 bases, there was a span of 14 bases. As DNA, the CDR3 is TGTGCCAGCAGCTCACCTGTAAAGACAAACTATGGCTACACCTTC. It translates to CASSSPVKTNYGYTF.

Written as DNA, the CDR3 is TGTGCCATCAGTGGAGCGGGAACCGACCCTCGGGTTGAGCAGTTCTTC. Protein product: CAISGAGTDPRVEQFF. The rearrangement links TRBV10-3 to TRBJ2-1, with TRBD2 identical over 7 bases. The germline V gene encodes CDR1 ENHRY and CDR2 SYGVKD. Trimming at V came to 4 bases and at J to 9 bases, leaving 15 bases not matched to a gene. The CDR3 is made up of 16 amino acids.

This clone was found once. The chain combines TRBV4-1 with TRBJ2-3; tentatively, D is TRBD2 (6 bases). This CDR3 is 18 amino acids long. The V gene's germline CDR1 is MGHRA and CDR2 YSYEKL. With 1 base removed from V and 3 bases from J, the gap between germline ends came to 20 bases. Here the CDR3 reads CASSQVSFLAQGTDTQYF. CDR3 nucleotides: TGCGCCAGCAGCCAAGTTTCTTTCCTAGCGCAAGGGACAGATACGCAGTATTTT.

This chain uses TRBV6-4 with TRBJ2-2, with D uncertain. The V gene lost 4 bases and the J gene lost 0 bases, with 0 bases spanning the gap. The germline V gene has CDR1 MRHNA and CDR2 SNTAGT. The CDR3 contains 12 residues. DNA for the CDR3: TGTGCCAGCAGTGCGAACACCGGGGAGCTGTTTTTT. It codes for CASSANTGELFF.

This chain joins TRBV30 and TRBJ2-7; D ambiguous. V lost 0 bases, J lost 4 bases, and 7 bases lay in between. From germline, CDR1 is GTSNPN and CDR2 SVGIG (reference sequence). The CDR3 spans 12 residues. The CDR3 protein is CAWSVVGYEQYF. The CDR3 nucleotides are TGTGCCTGGAGTGTGGTCGGATACGAGCAGTACTTC. The full variable domain, completed using reference TRBV30 and TRBJ2-7, is SQTIHQWPATLVQPVGSPLSLECTVEGTSNPNLYWYRQAAGRGLQLLFYSVGIGQISSEVPQNLSASRPQDRQFILSSKKLLLSDSGFYLCAWSVVGYEQYFGPGTRLTVT.

This sequence joins TRBV6-5 and TRBJ1-2; the match to TRBD1 covers 7 bases. The ends lost 5 bases at V and 6 bases at J; junction bases unmatched: 12. Germline V gene lookup returns CDR1 MNHEY and CDR2 SVGAGI. CDR3 length: 15 residues. As DNA, the CDR3 is TGTGCCAGCAGTCAGTTCCCGCAGGGGGATGATGGCTACACCTTC. It yields the protein CASSQFPQGDDGYTF.

The J gene is TRBJ1-1, the V gene TRBV28, with D perhaps matching TRBD1 (5 bases). Germline V gives CDR1 MDHEN, CDR2 SYDVKM. Trimming removed 7 bases at V and 3 bases at J, with 15 bases between. The CDR3 extends over 14 amino acids. CDR3 residues: CASTTDEGYTEAFF. CDR3 bases: TGTGCCAGCACTACCGACGAGGGGTACACTGAAGCTTTCTTT.

The J gene is TRBJ1-1, the V gene TRBV4-3; perhaps TRBD1 as D (6 bases). Trimming stripped 0 bases from V and 7 bases from J, with 15 bases between. Looked up from germline, CDR1 is LGHNA and CDR2 is YSLEER. This CDR3 spans 15 amino acids. The CDR3: CASSQDETSGVEAFF. In nucleotides, the CDR3 is TGCGCCAGCAGCCAAGACGAAACTTCAGGGGTTGAAGCTTTCTTT.

This chain joins TRBV2 and TRBJ1-3, with 7 bases matching TRBD1. V lost 10 bases and J lost 3; bases outside the gene matches: 9. Germline-derived CDR1 and CDR2 are SNHLY and FYNNEI. CDR3 length: 14 residues. The CDR3 region has the DNA TGTGCCACTACCACTACAGGGGTTGGAAACACCATATATTTT. This translates into CATTTTGVGNTIYF.